This record looks at one T cell receptor (beta chain) sequence and its context. This entry comes from a study of blood T cell repertoires in COVID-19. With 1 base removed from V and 4 bases from J, the gap between germline ends came to 15 bases. The germline gives CDR1 SGHRS, CDR2 YFSETQ. CDR3 length: 16 amino acids. Clones were sequenced by immunoSEQ multiplex PCR, and TCRdb holds only the in-frame ones, with some missing. The sample contains over 250,000 clones, roughly 85% of which appear only once. Material: peripheral blood. This clonotype was sampled from a human donor in a cohort sampled during active COVID-19. The chain is built from TRBV5-1 and TRBJ1-3, with a possible D match to TRBD1 (5 bases). CDR3 DNA: TGCGCCAGCAGCTTGCAGGGTACATTATCCGGAAACACCATATATTTT. Its protein product is CASSLQGTLSGNTIYF.